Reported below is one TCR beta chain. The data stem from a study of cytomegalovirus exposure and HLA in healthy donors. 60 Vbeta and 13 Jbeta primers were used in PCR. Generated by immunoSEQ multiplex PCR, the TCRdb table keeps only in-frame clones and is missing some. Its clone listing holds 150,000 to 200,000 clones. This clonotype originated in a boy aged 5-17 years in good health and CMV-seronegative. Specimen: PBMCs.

CDR3 sequence: CASSSWGSGGNNEQFF. The CDR3 nucleotides are TGTGCCAGCAGTTCGTGGGGTAGCGGGGGTAACAATGAGCAGTTCTTC. The chain is built from TRBV27 and TRBJ2-1; TRBD2 aligns across 9 bases. This CDR3 is built from 16 residues. After removal of 4 bases from V and 5 bases from J, the junction contained 9 bases not matched to a gene. The germline gives CDR1 MNHEY, CDR2 SMNVEV (reference sequence).